This TCR beta chain was documented in a study of cytomegalovirus exposure and HLA in healthy donors. Germline CDR1 reads SGDLS; CDR2 reads YYNGEE. The V end lost 9 bases, the J end lost 4 bases, and 15 bases lay between the germline ends. The CDR3 totals 13 residues. Clones were sequenced by immunoSEQ multiplex PCR, and TCRdb holds only the in-frame ones, with some missing. The data show around 140,000 clones, roughly 89% seen once. The J gene is TRBJ2-3, the V gene TRBV9; perhaps TRBD2 as D (5 bases). Sequenced input: PBMCs. The TCR was taken from a woman younger than 35 in good health and CMV-seronegative. CDR3 DNA: TGTGCCATCGGTACTAGATTCCCAGATACGCAGTATTTT. It translates to CAIGTRFPDTQYF.